The 22 T cell receptor beta chains below all came from one sample that was sequenced in a study of blood T cell repertoires in COVID-19. The method was immunoSEQ multiplex PCR; TCRdb's version includes in-frame clones alone and lacks a portion of them. The sample records hundreds of thousands of clones, just over 85% being singletons. Sequenced sample: peripheral blood. The receptor source for this set is an elderly man with acute or convalescent COVID-19.

This clone was found a few times. V usage is TRBV7-6 and J usage is TRBJ1-1; 8 positions match TRBD1. CDR1 is SGHVS and CDR2 is FNYEAQ in the germline V gene. Trimming took 7 bases from V and 2 from J; bases not matched to a gene: 9. The CDR3 consists of 15 residues. CDR3: CASTRLTGDNTEAFF. The CDR3 nucleotides read TGTGCCAGCACCCGTTTGACAGGGGACAACACTGAAGCTTTCTTT.

This clone was observed a single time. The chain employs TRBV6-5 and TRBJ2-7, with 8 nucleotides matching TRBD1. With V trimmed by 4 bases and J by 6 bases, 5 bases remained unmatched. CDR1 MNHEY and CDR2 SVGAGI come from the germline V gene. The CDR3 runs to 13 residues. For the CDR3, the DNA is TGTGCCAGCAGTTCGACGGGACAGGCCGAGCAGTACTTC. Translation gives CASSSTGQAEQYF.

The V and J genes are TRBV4-3 and TRBJ2-1, with 10 bases matching TRBD1. CDR3 size: 17 residues. V lost 2 bases and J lost 4; bases outside the gene matches: 8. CDR1 and CDR2 (germline): LGHNA, YSLEER. The chain's CDR3 is CASSQYNGGQGYNEQFF. Written as DNA, the CDR3 is TGCGCCAGCAGCCAATACAACGGGGGACAGGGGTACAATGAGCAGTTCTTC.

The V call is TRBV7-2, the J call TRBJ2-1; D gene ambiguous. Per germline, CDR1 SGHTA and CDR2 FQGNSA. V dropped 5 bases and J dropped 7 bases, with 12 bases sitting between them. The CDR3 length is 13 residues. CDR3 loop: CASSRPLRNEQFF. Written as DNA, the CDR3 is TGTGCCAGCAGCCGTCCCCTTCGGAATGAGCAGTTCTTC.

Written as DNA, the CDR3 is TGTGCCAGCAAACCGGGACAGGGGATTTCAGCTTTCTTT. It yields the protein CASKPGQGISAFF. The gene calls are TRBV12-3 or TRBV12-4 and TRBJ1-1; 10 nucleotides line up with TRBD1. The V and J ends lost 7 bases and 10 bases, in that order; junction bases with no gene match: 9. There are 13 residues in the CDR3.

V and J are TRBV3-1 (or the pseudogene TRBV3-2) and TRBJ1-2; D is possibly TRBD1 (6 bases). Germline-derived CDR1 and CDR2 are LGHDT and YNNKEL (reference sequence). The CDR3 is made up of 14 amino acids. V lost 1 base and J 3 bases, leaving 9 bases between the germline ends. DNA for the CDR3: TGTGCCAGCAGCCAAGCCGGACAGTACTATGGCTACACCTTC. This translates into CASSQAGQYYGYTF.

V gene TRBV11-1 combines with J gene TRBJ2-7; D may be TRBD2 (5 bases). Trimming removed 1 base from V and 3 bases from J, with 7 bases in between. Germline lookup yields CDR1 SGHAT and CDR2 FQDESV (reference sequence). The CDR3 consists of 13 residues. In DNA, the CDR3 is TGTGCCAGCAGCTTAGGGCGGGTCTACGAGCAGTACTTC. Its protein product is CASSLGRVYEQYF.

The chain employs TRBV5-6 and TRBJ1-2; D is perhaps TRBD1 (6 bases). Germline-derived CDR1 and CDR2 are SGHDT and YYEEEE. Between the trimmed V and J ends, which lost 5 bases and 3 bases, there was a span of 17 bases. CDR3 length: 15 residues. CDR3 residues: CASRVTGNHYYGYTF. CDR3 DNA sequence: TGTGCCAGCAGAGTCACAGGGAACCACTACTATGGCTACACCTTC.

This rearrangement joins TRBV29-1 to TRBJ1-1; 7 nucleotides match TRBD1. The CDR3 is 13 residues long. The V gene end was trimmed by 5 bases and the J gene end by 0 bases; junction bases not matched to a gene: 3. Germline V gene sequence: CDR1 SQVTM, CDR2 ANQGSEA. This CDR3 is CSVTDRVNTEAFF. As DNA, the CDR3 is TGCAGCGTTACCGACAGGGTGAACACTGAAGCTTTCTTT.

The chain is built from TRBV5-4 and TRBJ1-1; TRBD1 agrees at 8 bases. CDR3 length: 15 residues. V trimming: 3 bases; J trimming: 10 bases; junction bases outside the gene matches: 14. The germline CDR1 and CDR2 sequences are SGHNT and YYREEE (reference sequence). The CDR3 DNA follows: TGTGCCAGCAGCTCGGCGGGTTTGGACAGGGCGGCAGCTTTCTTT. It codes for CASSSAGLDRAAAFF.

The genes are TRBV6-2 or TRBV6-3 and TRBJ2-5; 11 bases map to TRBD2. Trimming cost V 4 bases and J 2 bases; bases outside gene matches: 9. Germline V gives CDR1 MNHEY, CDR2 SVGEGT. The CDR3 runs to 17 residues. The CDR3 DNA reads TGTGCCAGCAGTTCCGGGACAGGGACTAGCGGACAAGAGACCCAGTACTTC. Residues: CASSSGTGTSGQETQYF.

The chain joins TRBV5-4 to TRBJ2-3; no clear D gene. Trimming removed 0 bases from V and 1 base from J, with 6 bases in between. Germline loops: CDR1 SGHNT, CDR2 YYREEE (reference sequence). The CDR3 has 14 residues. The CDR3 spells CASSLDRGTDTQYF. CDR3 in DNA: TGTGCCAGCAGCTTGGATCGGGGCACAGATACGCAGTATTTT.

This clone was seen only once. This chain links TRBV24-1 with TRBJ2-2, with TRBD1 matching over 9 bases. The CDR3 has 14 residues. Per germline, CDR1 KGHDR and CDR2 SFDVKD. Germline trimming cut 5 bases from V and 10 bases from J; bases unmatched to any gene: 7. This CDR3 is CATSVGTGGSELFF. CDR3 bases: TGTGCCACCAGTGTCGGAACAGGGGGCTCGGAGCTGTTTTTT.

The chain recombines TRBV5-1 with TRBJ1-4; D remains ambiguous. Germline CDR1 SGHRS, CDR2 YFSETQ. The V gene lost 0 bases and the J gene lost 8 bases, with 11 bases spanning the gap. There are 14 residues in the CDR3. CDR3: CASSLGGLGEKLFF. For the CDR3, the DNA is TGCGCCAGCAGCTTGGGCGGACTAGGCGAAAAACTGTTTTTT.

The CDR3 nucleotides read TGTGCCAGCAGCAGACCTCACAGGGGGCCGAACACTGAAGCTTTCTTT. This gives the protein CASSRPHRGPNTEAFF. The chain combines TRBV6-6 with TRBJ1-1; 9 nucleotides match TRBD1. V shed 6 bases and J 1 base; nucleotides not matched to a gene: 9. The CDR3 extends over 16 amino acids. Germline V gives CDR1 MNHNY, CDR2 SVGAGI (reference sequence).

This clone has only one observation. The CDR3 DNA follows: TGTGCCAGTAGTATTATGAAGACAGGGGGCAGATCCCAATTAGGGTCACCCCTCCACTTT. Its protein product is CASSIMKTGGRSQLGSPLHF. This rearrangement joins TRBV19 to TRBJ1-6, with 10 bases matching TRBD1. The germline V gene has CDR1 LNHDA and CDR2 SQIVND (reference sequence). V was clipped by 3 bases and J by 10 bases; unmatched bases: 21. This CDR3 comprises 20 residues.

This clone was seen just once. The rearrangement uses TRBV25-1 and TRBJ1-1; a weak D match, TRBD1 (5 bases). CDR1 is MGHDK, CDR2 SYGVNS, per germline. The CDR3 length is 15 residues. V was shortened by 1 base and J by 3 bases, with 12 bases between the two germline ends. The CDR3 DNA reads TGTGCCAGCAGTGAATTAGGGGAAGGAGACACTGAAGCTTTCTTT. Translating it yields CASSELGEGDTEAFF. The full variable domain, its missing parts supplied by reference TRBV25-1 and TRBJ1-1, is EADIYQTPRYLVIGTGKKITLECSQTMGHDKMYWYQQDPGMELHLIHYSYGVNSTEKGDLSSESTVSRIRTEHFPLTLESARPSHTSQYLCASSELGEGDTEAFFGQGTRLTVV.

This sequence joins TRBV5-4 and TRBJ2-3; 12 nucleotides match TRBD2. This CDR3 region has 16 residues. The germline V gene has CDR1 SGHNT and CDR2 YYREEE (reference sequence). Trimming at V came to 3 bases and at J to 1 base, leaving 3 bases not matched to a gene. For the CDR3, the DNA is TGTGCCAGCAGCTCGGGACTAGCGGGCCGCACAGATACGCAGTATTTT. It is translated as CASSSGLAGRTDTQYF.

This clone has only a few counts. The chain joins TRBV4-3 to TRBJ1-4; possibly TRBD1 for D (6 bases). The germline gives CDR1 LGHNA, CDR2 YSLEER. The CDR3 is made up of 18 amino acids. The V gene lost 0 bases and the J gene lost 11 bases, with 25 bases spanning the gap. This CDR3 reads CASSQDFQSSNRAKKLFF. For the CDR3, the DNA is TGCGCCAGCAGCCAAGATTTTCAATCCTCTAACAGGGCGAAGAAACTGTTTTTT.

The V and J genes are TRBV19 and TRBJ1-3; 9 bases are a match to TRBD1. Germline V gives CDR1 LNHDA, CDR2 SQIVND (reference sequence). The ends lost 5 bases at V and 4 bases at J; junction bases unmatched: 21. This CDR3 is 20 amino acids long. CDR3 residues: CASSPSPGQGSPLHGNTIYF. For the CDR3, the DNA is TGTGCCAGTAGTCCTTCTCCGGGACAGGGATCCCCCCTCCACGGAAACACCATATATTTT.

The chain couples TRBV5-6 to TRBJ2-7, with D possibly being TRBD1 (6 bases). CDR1 SGHDT and CDR2 YYEEEE come from the germline V gene. The CDR3 totals 12 residues. The ends were cut back, 4 bases at V and 5 bases at J, with 10 bases in the middle. CDR3 in DNA: TGTGCCAGCAGCGGGGACATTGACGAGCAGTACTTC. This encodes CASSGDIDEQYF.

This chain links TRBV5-1 with TRBJ1-1, with a possible D match to TRBD1 (6 bases). The CDR3 loop spans 15 amino acids. Trimming took off 0 bases at V and 3 bases at J, with 12 bases between the two ends. Germline values: CDR1 SGHRS, CDR2 YFSETQ. CDR3 loop: CASSLVRGADTEAFF. CDR3 DNA sequence: TGCGCCAGCAGCTTGGTCAGGGGCGCGGACACTGAAGCTTTCTTT.